Listed here is a single T cell receptor beta chain. The target antigen is unknown. Deletions cut 0 bases from V and 12 bases from J, with 13 bases between. CDR1 is SGHRS, CDR2 YFSETQ, per germline. The CDR3 has 13 amino acids. This record belongs to a study of type 1 regulatory T cells. TCRdb redid the calling of the reads with MiXCR, one entry per CDR3 protein. Counted here are some 60,000 distinct CDR3 sequences, approximately 67% occurring once; the ten biggest clones make up about 1.7%. The sequence derives from a human donor in good health. The gene calls are TRBV5-1 and TRBJ2-1; D remains ambiguous. Sample: cultured non-Tr1 T cells, either the whole culture or a sorted T cell fraction (not recorded which). The CDR3 region is CASSLGAPKAQFF. CDR3 bases: TGCGCCAGCAGCTTGGGAGCCCCTAAGGCGCAGTTCTTC.